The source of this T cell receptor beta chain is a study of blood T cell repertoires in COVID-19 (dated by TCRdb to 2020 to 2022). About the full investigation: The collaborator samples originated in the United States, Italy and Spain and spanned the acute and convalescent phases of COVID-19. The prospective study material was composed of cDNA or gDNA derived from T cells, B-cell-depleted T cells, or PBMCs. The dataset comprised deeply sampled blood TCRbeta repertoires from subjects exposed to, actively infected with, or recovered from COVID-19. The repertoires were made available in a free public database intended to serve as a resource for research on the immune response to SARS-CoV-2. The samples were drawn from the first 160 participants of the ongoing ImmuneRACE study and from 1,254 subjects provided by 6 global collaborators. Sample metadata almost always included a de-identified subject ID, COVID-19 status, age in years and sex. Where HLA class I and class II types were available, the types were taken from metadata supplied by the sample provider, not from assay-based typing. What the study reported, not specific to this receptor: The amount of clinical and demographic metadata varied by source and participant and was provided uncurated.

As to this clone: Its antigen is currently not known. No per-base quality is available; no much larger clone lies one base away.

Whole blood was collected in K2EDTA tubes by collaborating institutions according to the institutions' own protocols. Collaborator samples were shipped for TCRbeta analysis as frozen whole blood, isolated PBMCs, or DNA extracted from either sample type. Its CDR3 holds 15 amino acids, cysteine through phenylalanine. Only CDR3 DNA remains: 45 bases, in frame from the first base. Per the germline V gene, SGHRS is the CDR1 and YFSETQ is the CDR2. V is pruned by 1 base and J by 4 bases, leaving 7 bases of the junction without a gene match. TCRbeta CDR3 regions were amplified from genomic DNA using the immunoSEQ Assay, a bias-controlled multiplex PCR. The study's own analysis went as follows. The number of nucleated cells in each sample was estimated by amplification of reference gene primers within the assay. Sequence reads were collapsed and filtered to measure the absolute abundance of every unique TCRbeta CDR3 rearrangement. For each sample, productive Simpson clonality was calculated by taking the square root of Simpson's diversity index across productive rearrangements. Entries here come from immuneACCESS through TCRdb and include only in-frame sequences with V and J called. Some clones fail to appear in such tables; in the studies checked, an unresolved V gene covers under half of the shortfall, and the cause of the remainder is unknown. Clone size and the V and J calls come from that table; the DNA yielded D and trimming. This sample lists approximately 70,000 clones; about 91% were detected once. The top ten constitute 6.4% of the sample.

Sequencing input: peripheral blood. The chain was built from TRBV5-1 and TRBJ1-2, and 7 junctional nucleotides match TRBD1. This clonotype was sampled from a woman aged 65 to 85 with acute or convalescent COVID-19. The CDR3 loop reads CASSLLTGASYGYTF. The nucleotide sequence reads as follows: TGCGCCAGCAGCTTGTTAACAGGGGCGAGCTATGGCTACACCTTC.